The rows below give T cell receptor beta chains drawn from one sample of a study of T cells in tuberculosis. Only in-frame clones appear in the TCRdb table, and some are missing; sequencing was by immunoSEQ multiplex PCR. The sample shows approximately 28,000 clones, more than 80% of them seen only once. Sequenced material: PBMCs. These receptors originate from a donor between 10 and 29 years old with latent tuberculosis or without tuberculosis infection. CDR3s include the opening cysteine and the closing phenylalanine or tryptophan. The order of the fields is D gene, clone size, J gene, V gene, CDR3 protein, CDR3 DNA. D genes are given only for firm matches. Size values are once, few and many counts, or a class for expanded clones, and some rows have none.

. | . | TRBJ1-5 | TRBV5-1 | CASSLGGRAVLGQPQHF | TGCGCCAGCAGCTTGGGAGGGCGGGCGGTGTTAGGTCAGCCCCAGCATTTT
. | . | TRBJ2-1 | TRBV27 | CASSPLGRGINEQFF | TGTGCCAGCAGTCCCCTAGGTAGGGGTATCAATGAGCAGTTCTTC
. | . | TRBJ1-3 | TRBV7-2 | CASSLLSGNTIYF | TGTGCCAGCAGCTTGCTTAGTGGAAACACCATATATTTT
. | . | TRBJ1-1 | TRBV29-1 | CSGGDGRAEAFF | TGCAGCGGGGGAGACGGGAGGGCTGAAGCTTTCTTT
. | . | TRBJ2-2 | TRBV28 | CASSYPREAAPNTGELFF | TGTGCCAGCAGTTACCCGAGGGAGGCCGCACCGAACACCGGGGAGCTGTTTTTT
TRBD2 | few | TRBJ2-1 | TRBV25-1 | CASSDPKRTSGSGDEQFF | TGTGCCAGCAGTGACCCCAAACGGACTAGCGGGAGTGGTGATGAGCAGTTCTTC
TRBD2 | . | TRBJ2-2 | TRBV6-5 | CASSYAGVTGELFF | TGTGCCAGCAGTTACGCGGGGGTCACCGGGGAGCTGTTTTTT
. | once | TRBJ2-5 | TRBV5-1 | CASSSGGVETQYF | TGCGCCAGCAGCTCCGGAGGGGTGGAGACCCAGTACTTC
TRBD1 | . | TRBJ2-1 | TRBV9 | CASSALGQGRSYNEQFF | TGTGCCAGCAGCGCCCTCGGACAGGGGCGCTCCTACAATGAGCAGTTCTTC
. | once | TRBJ2-1 | TRBV7-6 | CASSRDGGGYNEQFF | TGTGCCAGCAGCCGGGACGGGGGAGGATACAATGAGCAGTTCTTC
. | . | TRBJ1-2 | TRBV6-5 | CASSYSGHRRGYTF | TGTGCCAGCAGTTACTCGGGGCATCGGCGGGGCTACACCTTC
TRBD2 | . | TRBJ2-3 | TRBV28 | CASSRRVSGGADTQYF | TGTGCCAGCAGCCGCCGGGTTAGCGGGGGGGCAGATACGCAGTATTTT